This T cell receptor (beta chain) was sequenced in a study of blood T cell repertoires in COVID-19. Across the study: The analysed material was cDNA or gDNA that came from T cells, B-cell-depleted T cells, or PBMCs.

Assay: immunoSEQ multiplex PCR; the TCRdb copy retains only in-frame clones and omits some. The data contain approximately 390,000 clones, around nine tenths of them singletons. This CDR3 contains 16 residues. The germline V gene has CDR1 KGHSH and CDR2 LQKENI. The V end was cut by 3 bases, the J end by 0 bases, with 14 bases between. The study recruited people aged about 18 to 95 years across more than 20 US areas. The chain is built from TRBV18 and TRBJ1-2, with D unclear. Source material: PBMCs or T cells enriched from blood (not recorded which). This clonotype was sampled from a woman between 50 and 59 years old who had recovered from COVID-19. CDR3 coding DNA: TGTGCCAGCTCACCCACTGGGCAGCCGTCTAACTATGGCTACACCTTC. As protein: CASSPTGQPSNYGYTF.